One and the same sample provided the 24 T cell receptor beta chains below, sequenced in a study of CD8+ T cells in alopecia areata. Sequencing used cDNA as its template, made by extracting RNA and reverse transcribing it. Libraries were prepared by immunoSEQ multiplex PCR; TCRdb keeps only in-frame clonotypes and omits some of them. The sample records under 300,000 clones, about 68% being singletons. Material: CD4+ T cells sorted from blood, obtained at week 0. Every receptor here comes from a human donor with alopecia areata.

The chain employs TRBV6-5 and TRBJ1-1; 8 bases match TRBD1. The CDR3 is 15 amino acids. Germline-derived CDR1 and CDR2 are MNHEY and SVGAGI. J was trimmed by 1 base and V by 2 bases; bases with no gene match: 3. The CDR3 nucleotides are TGTGCCAGCAGTTACGACAGGGGCTGGAACACTGAAGCTTTCTTT. Translated, it gives CASSYDRGWNTEAFF.

The chain combines TRBV6-5 with TRBJ1-2; D gene unclear. The CDR3 has 12 amino acids. Germline V gives CDR1 MNHEY, CDR2 SVGAGI. V lost 7 bases and J 6 bases, leaving 12 bases between the germline ends. The CDR3 loop is CASTGRRDGYTF. CDR3 in DNA: TGTGCCAGCACCGGGCGGCGGGATGGCTACACCTTC.

The chain combines TRBV19 with TRBJ2-3, with unresolved D. The germline CDR1 and CDR2 sequences are LNHDA and SQIVND (reference sequence). The CDR3 is 16 residues long. V was clipped by 3 bases and J by 0 bases, with 13 bases between them. As DNA, the CDR3 is TGTGCCAGTAGTATCGGACCCTACCCAAGCACAGATACGCAGTATTTT. It codes for CASSIGPYPSTDTQYF.

V usage is TRBV9 and J usage is TRBJ1-5, with D possibly TRBD1 on 5 matching bases. Germline values: CDR1 SGDLS, CDR2 YYNGEE. Trimming shortened V by 2 bases and J by 0 bases, and 9 bases separated the two germline ends. The CDR3 contains 15 residues. CDR3 in DNA: TGTGCCAGCAGCGTCATAGGGGATAGCAATCAGCCCCAGCATTTT. This translates into CASSVIGDSNQPQHF.

The chain recombines TRBV5-6 with TRBJ2-1, with 7 bases fitting TRBD1. Trimming took 6 bases from V and 2 from J; bases not matched to a gene: 8. The CDR3 has 15 residues. The germline V gene has CDR1 SGHDT and CDR2 YYEEEE. The CDR3 loop is CASIRRQGAYNEQFF. The DNA for the CDR3 is TGTGCCAGCATTCGTCGGCAGGGGGCCTACAATGAGCAGTTCTTC.

This rearrangement joins TRBV30 to TRBJ1-2, with TRBD1 as a possible D gene (5 bases). Trimming removed 2 bases from V and 0 bases from J, with 10 bases in between. The germline V gene has CDR1 GTSNPN and CDR2 SVGIG (reference sequence). This CDR3 is built from 14 residues. This chain's CDR3 is CAWSPMGANYGYTF. The CDR3 coding sequence is TGTGCCTGGAGTCCCATGGGGGCTAACTATGGCTACACCTTC.

The chain links TRBV7-2 to TRBJ2-5; no clear D. The V end was cut by 5 bases, the J end by 5 bases, with 18 bases between. Germline CDR1 reads SGHTA; CDR2 reads FQGNSA. The CDR3 length is 15 residues. CDR3 DNA sequence: TGTGCCAGCAGCATAGGCGGCAGAATTGTGGAGACCCAGTACTTC. Translated, it gives CASSIGGRIVETQYF.

The V and J genes are TRBV7-3 and TRBJ1-5; 10 bases are shared with TRBD1. After removal of 10 bases from V and 4 bases from J, the junction contained 19 bases not matched to a gene. The CDR3 spans 18 residues. The V gene's germline CDR1 is SGHTA and CDR2 FQGTGA. The CDR3 coding sequence is TGTGCCATTCGACAGGGGGCTAAATGTCCCAGGGGGAATCAGCCCCAGCATTTT. Protein product: CAIRQGAKCPRGNQPQHF.

This chain connects TRBV2 to TRBJ1-6, with D tentatively TRBD1 (6 bases). V was cut by 0 bases and J by 10 bases, with 13 bases left in between. The CDR3 is 15 residues long. Germline CDR1 and CDR2: SNHLY and FYNNEI. For the CDR3, the DNA is TGTGCCAGCAGTGAAGCGCTGGGGGCAGGATCACCCCTCCACTTT. It is translated as CASSEALGAGSPLHF.

The rearrangement joins TRBV30 to TRBJ2-5, with 9 bases lining up with TRBD2. The germline CDR1 and CDR2 sequences are GTSNPN and SVGIG (reference sequence). The CDR3 runs to 15 residues. After removal of 4 bases from V and 5 bases from J, the junction contained 11 bases not matched to a gene. CDR3 DNA sequence: TGTGCCTGGAATTGGGCGGGGGGGCGTATGGAGACCCAGTACTTC. Its translation: CAWNWAGGRMETQYF.

The CDR3 region has the DNA TGTGCCAGCAGTCAGACGGGACAGGGCGAGCAGTACTTC. This translates into CASSQTGQGEQYF. The V gene is TRBV2, the J gene TRBJ2-7; 9 bases are a match to TRBD1. V gave up 5 bases and J gave up 6 bases; unmatched junction bases: 5. This CDR3 is 13 amino acids long. Germline V gene lookup returns CDR1 SNHLY and CDR2 FYNNEI.

The chain recombines TRBV9 with TRBJ2-5; tentatively, D is TRBD2 (6 bases). The CDR3 is 13 residues long. The V gene's germline CDR1 is SGDLS and CDR2 YYNGEE. Trimming cost V 4 bases and J 7 bases, with 14 bases left between them. The chain's CDR3 is CASSQDYSRTQYF. The CDR3 DNA reads as TGTGCCAGCAGCCAGGACTACTCCAGGACCCAGTACTTC.

The chain employs TRBV29-1 and TRBJ2-3; D uncertain. Trimming stripped 3 bases from V and 3 bases from J, with 7 bases between. Germline V gives CDR1 SQVTM, CDR2 ANQGSEA. This CDR3 comprises 12 residues. The CDR3 region is CSVDRATDTQYF. CDR3 bases: TGCAGCGTTGACCGGGCGACAGATACGCAGTATTTT.

The genes are TRBV5-1 and TRBJ2-3, with no clear D. Germline V gene sequence: CDR1 SGHRS, CDR2 YFSETQ. CDR3 length: 14 residues. The ends were cut back, 2 bases at V and 0 bases at J, with 7 bases in the middle. CDR3 protein: CASSFGYSTDTQYF. The CDR3 nucleotides read TGCGCCAGCAGCTTCGGTTATAGCACAGATACGCAGTATTTT.

The rearrangement uses TRBV30 and TRBJ1-1, with D possibly being TRBD1 (6 bases). Looked up from germline, CDR1 is GTSNPN and CDR2 is SVGIG (reference sequence). This CDR3 has 14 residues. The ends were cut back, 5 bases at V and 8 bases at J, with 21 bases in the middle. CDR3 loop: CAWRPVTGRGEAFF. DNA for the CDR3: TGTGCCTGGCGACCGGTAACAGGGCGGGGAGAAGCTTTCTTT.

This clone appeared a single time. V is TRBV20-1 and J is TRBJ2-3, with a possible D match to TRBD1 (6 bases). In germline, CDR1 is DFQATT, CDR2 SNEGSKA (reference sequence). V was pared by 5 bases and J by 5 bases, with 8 bases between. This CDR3 has 11 amino acids. The DNA of the CDR3 is TGCAGTGCTCTACAGGGAGATACGCAGTATTTT. This translates into CSALQGDTQYF.

This clone was seen only a few times. V usage is TRBV2 and J usage is TRBJ2-1, with 11 bases identical to TRBD2. V dropped 6 bases and J dropped 6; count of bases not matched to a gene: 10. Germline CDR1 and CDR2: SNHLY and FYNNEI. This CDR3 region has 16 residues. The CDR3 here is CASSLPGLAGGNEQFF. The CDR3 DNA sequence: TGTGCCAGCAGCCTCCCCGGGCTAGCGGGGGGCAATGAGCAGTTCTTC. Using reference TRBV2 and TRBJ2-1 for the parts outside the CDR3, the full variable domain is EPEVTQTPSHQVTQMGQEVILRCVPISNHLYFYWYRQILGQKVEFLVSFYNNEISEKSEIFDDQFSVERPDGSNFTLKIRSTKLEDSAMYFCASSLPGLAGGNEQFFGPGTRLTVL.

The chain employs TRBV5-4 and TRBJ2-5; 7 bases are shared with TRBD1. The trim removed 4 bases at V and 5 bases at J, leaving 5 bases unmatched. The CDR3 spans 13 residues. Germline values: CDR1 SGHNT, CDR2 YYREEE (reference sequence). CDR3 DNA: TGTGCCAGCAGCATGACAGGGTGGGAGACCCAGTACTTC. This sequence encodes CASSMTGWETQYF.

The genes are TRBV7-9 and TRBJ1-6; 10 nucleotides agree with TRBD1. V gave up 6 bases and J gave up 10 bases; unmatched junction bases: 3. CDR1 is SEHNR and CDR2 is FQNEAQ in the germline V gene (reference sequence). The CDR3 sequence is 13 residues long. Written as DNA, the CDR3 is TGTGCCAGCAGAGGGACAGGGGAGTCACCCCTCCACTTT. Translated, it gives CASRGTGESPLHF. Full variable domain (missing parts from reference TRBV7-9 and TRBJ1-6): DTGVSQNPRHKITKRGQNVTFRCDPISEHNRLYWYRQTLGQGPEFLTYFQNEAQLEKSRLLSDRFSAERPKGSFSTLEIQRTEQGDSAMYLCASRGTGESPLHFGNGTRLTVT.

The rearrangement joins TRBV25-1 to TRBJ2-5, with D perhaps TRBD1 or TRBD2 (6 bases each). V was trimmed by 1 base and J by 2 bases, leaving 17 bases between them. The CDR3 is 17 amino acids. Per the germline V gene, CDR1 is MGHDK and CDR2 is SYGVNS. The CDR3 DNA reads as TGTGCCAGCAGTGAATTGATCGGGGGCAGTGTACAAGAGACCCAGTACTTC. This gives the protein CASSELIGGSVQETQYF.

This clone occurred once. The V and J genes are TRBV7-2 and TRBJ2-5, with unresolved D. Trimming took off 2 bases at V and 0 bases at J, with 10 bases between the two ends. The CDR3 is made up of 15 amino acids. Germline CDR1 SGHTA, CDR2 FQGNSA. The DNA of the CDR3 is TGTGCCAGCAGCTTACCTCCAGTGTACCAAGAGACCCAGTACTTC. Translation: CASSLPPVYQETQYF.

This chain links TRBV30 with TRBJ1-2; D uncertain. Germline CDR1 reads GTSNPN; CDR2 reads SVGIG (reference sequence). The CDR3 has 10 residues. V was shortened by 8 bases and J by 2 bases, with 6 bases between the two germline ends. The CDR3 loop is CAGSNYGYTF. The CDR3 DNA reads TGTGCCGGCTCAAACTATGGCTACACCTTC. Full variable domain (rest looked up from reference TRBV30 and TRBJ1-2): SQTIHQWPATLVQPVGSPLSLECTVEGTSNPNLYWYRQAAGRGLQLLFYSVGIGQISSEVPQNLSASRPQDRQFILSSKKLLLSDSGFYLCAGSNYGYTFGSGTRLTVV.

The V and J genes are TRBV7-3 and TRBJ2-3; 7 bases match TRBD2. Per the germline V gene, CDR1 is SGHTA and CDR2 is FQGTGA. The CDR3 runs to 17 residues. V was clipped by 0 bases and J by 7 bases; unmatched bases: 13. The CDR3 coding sequence is TGTGCCAGCAGCTTAACGACTTGGCGGGGGAGCCCTAATACGCAGTATTTT. Amino acid sequence: CASSLTTWRGSPNTQYF.

The chain has TRBV5-1 and TRBJ1-1; D is undetermined. This CDR3 spans 17 amino acids. Germline CDR1 SGHRS, CDR2 YFSETQ. Trimming shortened V by 0 bases and J by 1 base, and 16 bases separated the two germline ends. For the CDR3, the DNA is TGCGCCAGCAGCTTGGGTGGGCGGAGACATCGGAACACTGAAGCTTTCTTT. This encodes CASSLGGRRHRNTEAFF.